The source of this TCR beta chain is a study of OX40 agonist ivuxolimab in advanced cancers. In the study overall: Earlier treatment with anti-PD-1, anti-PD-L1 or anti-CTLA-4 was permitted, and less than 50% had received some. Study results and limitations: Researchers did not determine the expanded peripheral T cells' antigen specificity. With doses of 0.1-3.0 mg/kg, partial responders showed among the lowest clonal expansion.

Germline-derived CDR1 and CDR2 are KGHSH and LQKENI. CDR3 length: 12 amino acids. Between the trimmed V and J ends, which lost 1 base and 5 bases, there was a span of 6 bases. Using immunoSEQ multiplex PCR, the repertoire was profiled, and TCRdb retains in-frame clones only, with some absent. The sample lists under 85,000 clones, approximately 83% occurring once. Notes on this clone: Its specificity is not known.

The investigators sampled blood at baseline, at cycle 4 day 1, and at cycle 7 day 1. The sample consisted of CD4+ or CD8+ T cells sorted from blood, taken in a trial of the OX40 agonist ivuxolimab. The V and J genes are TRBV18 and TRBJ2-7; D is unresolved. The clonotype originates from an adult with an advanced solid tumor such as melanoma, head and neck, liver or kidney cancer. Here the CDR3 reads CASSPLRDEQYF. The CDR3 DNA sequence: TGTGCCAGCTCACCACTTAGGGACGAGCAGTACTTC.